The clone carrying this T cell receptor (beta chain) has more than one count but fewer than ten. Its target is not known. Sequenced with the Oncomine TCR Beta short-read assay was DNA taken from cultured CD4+ T cells. TCRdb re-called the PCR reads through MiXCR, storing one row per CDR3 protein. Altogether about 5,100 distinct CDR3 sequences are present, 35% to 50% being singletons, with the ten largest covering roughly 64%. This entry belongs to a study of vaccination and CD4 T cells after COVID-19. Study-level points and caveats: It was found that, in convalescent patients, 304 of 307 vaccine-specific clones were spike mono-reactive.

Germline CDR1 and CDR2: MDHEN and SYDVKM. V lost 5 bases to trimming and J lost 7 bases; unmatched junction nucleotides: 9. This CDR3 spans 14 amino acids. Indicated treatment: approximately 11-day PBMC culture with coronavirus spike peptide pools or control peptides (ViraFEST assay). The sequencing input was CD4+ T cells from blood, cultured in vitro. The chain is built from TRBV28 and TRBJ2-5; 8 nucleotides agree with TRBD1. The sequence was collected from a human donor who had recovered from COVID-19. CDR3 sequence reads: CASSRQGTQGTQYF. The CDR3 coding sequence is TGTGCCAGCAGTCGACAGGGGACTCAGGGGACCCAGTACTTC.